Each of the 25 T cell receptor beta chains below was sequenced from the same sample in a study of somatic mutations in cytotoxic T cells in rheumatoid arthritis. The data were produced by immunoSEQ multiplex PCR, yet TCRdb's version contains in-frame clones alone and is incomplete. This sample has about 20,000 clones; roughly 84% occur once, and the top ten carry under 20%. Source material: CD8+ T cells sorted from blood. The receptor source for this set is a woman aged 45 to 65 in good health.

The CDR3 spells CASSIHSPYEQYF. In DNA form, the CDR3 reads TGTGCCAGCAGTATACACAGTCCCTACGAGCAGTACTTC. The gene calls are TRBV6-8 and TRBJ2-7; no reliable D call. The ends were cut back, 5 bases at V and 2 bases at J, with 10 bases in the middle. CDR1 MNHGY and CDR2 SAAAGT come from the germline V gene. This CDR3 is built from 13 residues.

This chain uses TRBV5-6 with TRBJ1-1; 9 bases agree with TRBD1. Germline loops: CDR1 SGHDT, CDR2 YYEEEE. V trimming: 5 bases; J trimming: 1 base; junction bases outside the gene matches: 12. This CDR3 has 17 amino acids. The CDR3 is CASSSTGTGIWNTEAFF. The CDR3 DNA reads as TGTGCCAGCAGTTCGACCGGGACAGGGATTTGGAACACTGAAGCTTTCTTT.

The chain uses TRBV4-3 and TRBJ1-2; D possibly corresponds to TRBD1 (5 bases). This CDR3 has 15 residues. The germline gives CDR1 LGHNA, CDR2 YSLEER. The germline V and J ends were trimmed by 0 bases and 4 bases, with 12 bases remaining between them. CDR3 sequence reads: CASSQDGTRTYGYTF. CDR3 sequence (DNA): TGCGCCAGCAGCCAAGATGGGACCCGGACCTATGGCTACACCTTC.

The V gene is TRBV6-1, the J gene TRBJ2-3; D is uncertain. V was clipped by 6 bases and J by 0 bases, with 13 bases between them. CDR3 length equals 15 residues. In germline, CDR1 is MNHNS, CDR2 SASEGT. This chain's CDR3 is CASSETETSTDTQYF. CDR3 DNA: TGTGCCAGCAGCGAAACGGAAACTAGCACAGATACGCAGTATTTT.

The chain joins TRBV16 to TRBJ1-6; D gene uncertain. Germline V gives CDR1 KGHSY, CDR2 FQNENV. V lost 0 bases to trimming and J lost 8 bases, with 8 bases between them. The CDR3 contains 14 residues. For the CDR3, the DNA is TGTGCCAGCAGCCAATCTGACTCAGATTCACCCCTCCACTTT. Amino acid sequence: CASSQSDSDSPLHF.

The CDR3 DNA reads as TGTGCCAGCAGTCCTCAGGACGCCGGCACTACCTACGAGCAGTACGTC. Its protein is CASSPQDAGTTYEQYV. The gene calls are TRBV27 and TRBJ2-7, with D hard to call. Trimming pared 5 bases from V and 2 bases from J, leaving 19 bases between. The CDR3 loop spans 16 amino acids. CDR1 and CDR2 from the germline V gene are MNHEY and SMNVEV (reference sequence).

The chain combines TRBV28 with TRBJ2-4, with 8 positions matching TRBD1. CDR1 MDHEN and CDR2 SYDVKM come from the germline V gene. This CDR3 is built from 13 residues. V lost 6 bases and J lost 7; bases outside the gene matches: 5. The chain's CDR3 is CASSNQGANIQYF. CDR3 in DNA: TGTGCCAGCAGCAACCAGGGGGCGAACATTCAGTACTTC. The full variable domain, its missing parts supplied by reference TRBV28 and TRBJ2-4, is DVKVTQSSRYLVKRTGEKVFLECVQDMDHENMFWYRQDPGLGLRLIYFSYDVKMKEKGDIPEGYSVSREKKERFSLILESASTNQTSMYLCASSNQGANIQYFGAGTRLSVL.

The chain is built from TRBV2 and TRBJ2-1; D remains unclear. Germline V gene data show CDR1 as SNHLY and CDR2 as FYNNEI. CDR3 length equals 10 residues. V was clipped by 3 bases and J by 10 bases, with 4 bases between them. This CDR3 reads CASSDYEQFF. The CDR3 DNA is TGTGCCAGCAGTGACTACGAGCAGTTCTTC.

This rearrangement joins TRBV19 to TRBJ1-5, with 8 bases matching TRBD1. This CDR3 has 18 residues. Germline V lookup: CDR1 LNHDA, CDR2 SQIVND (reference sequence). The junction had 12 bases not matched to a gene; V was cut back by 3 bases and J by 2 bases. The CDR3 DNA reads TGTGCCAGTAGTATCGACAGGGGAAAAGTCGGAGGCAATCAGCCCCAGCATTTT. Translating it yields CASSIDRGKVGGNQPQHF.

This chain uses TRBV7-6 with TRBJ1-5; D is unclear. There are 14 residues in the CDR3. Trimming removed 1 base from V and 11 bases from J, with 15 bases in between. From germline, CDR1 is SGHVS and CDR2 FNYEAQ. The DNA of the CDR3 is TGTGCCAGCAGCTTAGGGGATGCGCCCTTGGCCCAGCATTTT. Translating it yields CASSLGDAPLAQHF.

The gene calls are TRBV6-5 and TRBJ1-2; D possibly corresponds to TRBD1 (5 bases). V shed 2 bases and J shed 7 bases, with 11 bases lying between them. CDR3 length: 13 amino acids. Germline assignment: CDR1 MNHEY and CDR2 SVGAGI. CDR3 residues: CASSYRGEGGYTF. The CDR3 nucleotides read TGTGCCAGCAGTTACAGGGGTGAAGGTGGCTACACCTTC.

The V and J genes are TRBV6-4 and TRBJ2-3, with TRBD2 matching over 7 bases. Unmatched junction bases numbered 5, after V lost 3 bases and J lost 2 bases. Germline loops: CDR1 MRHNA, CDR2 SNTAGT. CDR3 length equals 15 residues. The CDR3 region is CASSESSGATDTQYF. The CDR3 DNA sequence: TGTGCCAGCAGTGAATCAAGCGGGGCCACAGATACGCAGTATTTT.

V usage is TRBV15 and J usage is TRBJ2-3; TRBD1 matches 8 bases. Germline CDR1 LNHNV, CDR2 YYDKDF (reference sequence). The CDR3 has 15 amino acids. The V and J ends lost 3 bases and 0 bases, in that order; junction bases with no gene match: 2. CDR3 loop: CATSRQGASTDTQYF. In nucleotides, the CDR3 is TGTGCCACCAGCAGGCAGGGGGCTAGCACAGATACGCAGTATTTT.

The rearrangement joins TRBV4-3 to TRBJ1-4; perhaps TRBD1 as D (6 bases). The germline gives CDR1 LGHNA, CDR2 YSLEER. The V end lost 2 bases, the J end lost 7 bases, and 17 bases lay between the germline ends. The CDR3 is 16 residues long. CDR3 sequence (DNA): TGCGCCAGCAGCCAAAAGGCGGGGGCGGGGGGTGAAAAACTGTTTTTT. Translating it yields CASSQKAGAGGEKLFF.

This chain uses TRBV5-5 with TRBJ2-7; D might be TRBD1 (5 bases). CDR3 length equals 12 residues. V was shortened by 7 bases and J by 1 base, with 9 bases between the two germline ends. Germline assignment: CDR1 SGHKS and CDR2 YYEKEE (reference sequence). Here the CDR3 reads CASGAESYEQYF. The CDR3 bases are TGTGCCAGCGGGGCGGAGTCCTACGAGCAGTACTTC.

The CDR3 region is CASSYSGGEYEQYV. In DNA, the CDR3 is TGTGCCAGCAGTTACTCGGGAGGAGAATACGAGCAGTACGTC. The chain is built from TRBV6-6 and TRBJ2-7; a weak D match, TRBD2 (6 bases). The CDR3 covers 14 residues. The ends were cut back, 0 bases at V and 4 bases at J, with 10 bases in the middle. The germline V gene has CDR1 MNHNY and CDR2 SVGAGI (reference sequence).

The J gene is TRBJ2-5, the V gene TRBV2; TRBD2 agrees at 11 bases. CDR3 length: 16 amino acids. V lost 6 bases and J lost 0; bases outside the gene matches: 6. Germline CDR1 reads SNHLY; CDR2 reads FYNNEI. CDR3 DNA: TGTGCCAGCAGCCTCGGGACTAGCGGTTACCAAGAGACCCAGTACTTC. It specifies CASSLGTSGYQETQYF.

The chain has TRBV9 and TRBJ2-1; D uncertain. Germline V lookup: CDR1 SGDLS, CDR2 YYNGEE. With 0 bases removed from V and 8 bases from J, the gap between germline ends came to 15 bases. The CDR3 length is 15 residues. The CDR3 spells CASSVGLVPVDEQFF. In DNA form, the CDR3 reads TGTGCCAGCAGCGTAGGGCTAGTACCGGTGGATGAGCAGTTCTTC.

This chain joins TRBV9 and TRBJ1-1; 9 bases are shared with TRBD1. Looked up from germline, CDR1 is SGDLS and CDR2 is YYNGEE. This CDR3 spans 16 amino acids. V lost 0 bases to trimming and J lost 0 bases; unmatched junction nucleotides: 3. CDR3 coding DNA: TGTGCCAGCAGCGTAGGGACAGGGGCCTTGAACACTGAAGCTTTCTTT. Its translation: CASSVGTGALNTEAFF.

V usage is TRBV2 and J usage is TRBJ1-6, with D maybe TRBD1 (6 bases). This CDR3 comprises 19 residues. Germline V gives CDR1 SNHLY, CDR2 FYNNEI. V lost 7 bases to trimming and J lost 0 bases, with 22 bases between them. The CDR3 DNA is TGTGCCAGCACCCAAACAGAGTCAGGGGTAGGCTCCTATAATTCACCCCTCCACTTT. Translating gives CASTQTESGVGSYNSPLHF.

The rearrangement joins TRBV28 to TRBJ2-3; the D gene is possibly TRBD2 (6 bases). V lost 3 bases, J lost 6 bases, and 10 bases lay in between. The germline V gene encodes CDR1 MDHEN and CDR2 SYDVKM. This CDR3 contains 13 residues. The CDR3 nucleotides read TGTGCCAGCAGTTTTCGACTAGTCGATACGCAGTATTTT. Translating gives CASSFRLVDTQYF.

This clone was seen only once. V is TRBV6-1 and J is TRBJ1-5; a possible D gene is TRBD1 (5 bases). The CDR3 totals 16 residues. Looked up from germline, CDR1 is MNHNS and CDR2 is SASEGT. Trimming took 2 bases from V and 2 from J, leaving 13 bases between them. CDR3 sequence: CASSEISGFGNQPQHF. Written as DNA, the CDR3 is TGTGCCAGCAGTGAAATCTCAGGGTTCGGCAATCAGCCCCAGCATTTT.

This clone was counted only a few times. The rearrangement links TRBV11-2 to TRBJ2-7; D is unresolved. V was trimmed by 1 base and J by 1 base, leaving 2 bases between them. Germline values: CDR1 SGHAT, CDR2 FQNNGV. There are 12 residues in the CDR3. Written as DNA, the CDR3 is TGTGCCAGCAGCTTAGGGTCCTACGAGCAGTACTTC. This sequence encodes CASSLGSYEQYF.

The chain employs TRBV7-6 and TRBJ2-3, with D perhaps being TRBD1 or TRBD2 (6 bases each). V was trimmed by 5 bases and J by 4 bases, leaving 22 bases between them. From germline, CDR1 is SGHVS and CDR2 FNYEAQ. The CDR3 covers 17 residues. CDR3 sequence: CASSARPKGGRADTQYF. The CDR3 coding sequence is TGTGCCAGCAGCGCCCGCCCAAAGGGGGGTAGGGCAGATACGCAGTATTTT.

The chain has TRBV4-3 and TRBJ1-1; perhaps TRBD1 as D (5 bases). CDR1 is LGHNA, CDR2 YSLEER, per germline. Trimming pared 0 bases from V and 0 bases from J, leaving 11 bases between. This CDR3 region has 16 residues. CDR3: CASSQDGWGMNTEAFF. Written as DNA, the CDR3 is TGCGCCAGCAGCCAAGATGGATGGGGGATGAACACTGAAGCTTTCTTT.